The 13 T cell receptor beta chains below were found in one sample sequenced in a study of monozygotic twins with inflammatory bowel disease. Reprocessing the 5' RACE reads, TCRdb reports a single entry for every CDR3 protein and omits DNA. The table lists around 400,000 distinct CDR3 sequences. Sequencing was carried out using blood. These receptors came from a human donor with ulcerative colitis or Crohn's disease, or a healthy co-twin of an affected twin (not recorded which).

The rearrangement joins TRBV11-1 to TRBJ2-5. Germline V gene lookup returns CDR1 SGHAT and CDR2 FQDESV (reference sequence). The CDR3 consists of 11 residues. The CDR3 loop is CASRVWETQYF.

CDR3 in amino acids: CASSQEGQGGWQPQHF. The chain has TRBV4-1 and TRBJ1-5. The germline V gene encodes CDR1 MGHRA and CDR2 YSYEKL. This CDR3 is built from 16 residues.

The rearrangement links TRBV20-1 to TRBJ2-7; TCRdb proposes TRBD2, but this gene call is untestable without DNA. The CDR3 runs 20 residues. Germline CDR1 is DFQATT and CDR2 is SNEGSKA (reference sequence). This CDR3 reads CSARDRFILASGAISYEQYF.

V and J are TRBV4-1 and TRBJ1-4; TCRdb reports TRBD1, a call that lacks DNA to check it against. There are 16 residues in the CDR3. Germline V CDR1 and CDR2: MGHRA, YSYEKL. This CDR3 is CASSPIKGGGNEKLFF.

The chain uses TRBV7-2 and TRBJ2-6; TCRdb returns TRBD1, unconfirmable since there is no DNA. CDR1 is SGHTA and CDR2 is FQGNSA in the germline V gene. CDR3 length: 18 residues. CDR3 residues: CASSSRPGQGPGANVLTF.

This chain connects TRBV20-1 to TRBJ2-7; the TCRdb D gene call, TRBD1, has no DNA to confirm it. Germline assignment: CDR1 DFQATT and CDR2 SNEGSKA (reference sequence). CDR3 length: 15 amino acids. CDR3 protein: CSAKRGDRGIDEQYF.

The gene calls are TRBV5-1 and TRBJ2-3; checking the TCRdb D call of TRBD1 is not possible without DNA. CDR3 length: 15 amino acids. Germline V gene lookup returns CDR1 SGHRS and CDR2 YFSETQ. The CDR3 here is CASSLWTGGTDTQYF.

The chain joins TRBV9 to TRBJ1-5. The germline V gene encodes CDR1 SGDLS and CDR2 YYNGEE. The CDR3 spans 15 residues. The CDR3 here is CASSQDGYSNQPQHF.

This rearrangement joins TRBV5-5 to TRBJ1-1; TCRdb picks TRBD1, but there is no DNA to check that call. This CDR3 spans 15 amino acids. Germline CDR1 reads SGHKS; CDR2 reads YYEKEE (reference sequence). The CDR3 region is CASSLEGFRVREAFF. Based on the CDR3 plus reference TRBV5-5 and TRBJ1-1, the full variable domain is DAGVTQSPTHLIKTRGQQVTLRCSPISGHKSVSWYQQVLGQGPQFIFQYYEKEERGRGNFPDRFSARQFPNYSSELNVNALLLGDSALYLCASSLEGFRVREAFFGQGTRLTVV.

The chain links TRBV7-8 to TRBJ1-2; checking the TCRdb D call of TRBD1 is not possible without DNA. The CDR3 runs 16 residues. Germline assignment: CDR1 SGHVS and CDR2 FQNEAQ. The CDR3 protein is CASSLNMGQAQYGYTF.

This CDR3 is CASSPKDRQNQPQHF. The chain has TRBV7-8 and TRBJ1-5; TCRdb calls TRBD1, which cannot be checked without DNA. The germline gives CDR1 SGHVS, CDR2 FQNEAQ. The CDR3 sequence is 15 residues long. Filled out from reference TRBV7-8 and TRBJ1-5, the complete variable domain reads GAGVSQSPRYKVAKRGQDVALRCDPISGHVSLFWYQQALGQGPEFLTYFQNEAQLDKSGLPSDRFFAERPEGSVSTLKIQRTQQEDSAVYLCASSPKDRQNQPQHFGDGTRLSIL.

The chain carries TRBV2 and TRBJ2-2; TCRdb calls TRBD1, which cannot be checked without DNA. This CDR3 spans 11 amino acids. Germline V gene sequence: CDR1 SNHLY, CDR2 FYNNEI. CDR3: CASVGGGELFF.

The rearrangement joins TRBV7-8 to TRBJ2-5; TCRdb designates TRBD1, a call that cannot be tested without DNA. Germline CDR1 and CDR2: SGHVS and FQNEAQ. The CDR3 is 17 amino acids. The CDR3 loop is CASSLNPRTGVQETQYF.